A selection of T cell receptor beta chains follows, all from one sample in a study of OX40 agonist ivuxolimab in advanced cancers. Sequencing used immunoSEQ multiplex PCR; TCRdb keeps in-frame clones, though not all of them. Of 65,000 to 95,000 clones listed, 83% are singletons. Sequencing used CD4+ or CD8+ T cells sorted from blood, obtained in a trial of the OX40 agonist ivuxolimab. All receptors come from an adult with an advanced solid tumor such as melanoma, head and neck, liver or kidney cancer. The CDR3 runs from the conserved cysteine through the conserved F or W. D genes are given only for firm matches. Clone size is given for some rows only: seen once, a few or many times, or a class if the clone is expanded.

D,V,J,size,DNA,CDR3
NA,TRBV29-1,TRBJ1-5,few,TGCAGCGTCCGGACCCCCAATCAGCCCCAGCATTTT,CSVRTPNQPQHF
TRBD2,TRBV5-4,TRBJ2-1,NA,TGTGCCAGCAGAATTGGGACTAGCGGATATAAAGAGCAGTTCTTC,CASRIGTSGYKEQFF
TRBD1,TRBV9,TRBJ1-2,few,TGTGCCAGCAGCGTAGTGGCGACAGGGACTATCTATGGCTACACCTTC,CASSVVATGTIYGYTF
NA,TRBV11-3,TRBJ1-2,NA,TGTGCCAGCAGATCGTCTGGGACGGGAGGCTACACCTTC,CASRSSGTGGYTF
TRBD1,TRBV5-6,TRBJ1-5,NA,TGTGCCAGCAGCGATCTACAGGGGGCTCAGCCCCAGCATTTT,CASSDLQGAQPQHF
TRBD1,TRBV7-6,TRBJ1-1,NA,TGTGCCAGCAGCTTCGGGCGCGGACAGGGACTTATCCCTGAAGCTTTCTTT,CASSFGRGQGLIPEAFF
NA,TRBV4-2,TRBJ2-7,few,TGTGCCAGCAGCCAAGGTCGTCTGCGCGAGCAGTACTTC,CASSQGRLREQYF
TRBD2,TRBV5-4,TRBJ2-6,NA,TGTGCCAGCAGCAACGGACTAGGGTCTGGGGCCAACGTCCTGACTTTC,CASSNGLGSGANVLTF
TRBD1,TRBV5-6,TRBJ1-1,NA,TGTGCCAGCAGCCCCGGGACAGGGATGAACACTGAAGCTTTCTTT,CASSPGTGMNTEAFF
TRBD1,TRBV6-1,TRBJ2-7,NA,TGTGCCAGCAGTGAAACAGGGGGCTCCTACGAGCAGTACTTC,CASSETGGSYEQYF
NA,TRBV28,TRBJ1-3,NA,TGTGCCAGCAGTTTTGGCCAGGGGAGAAGCTCTGGAAACACCATATATTTT,CASSFGQGRSSGNTIYF
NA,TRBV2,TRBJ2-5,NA,TGTGCCAGCAGACCAGCAGGGGTCCTCGGGGAGACCCAGTACTTC,CASRPAGVLGETQYF
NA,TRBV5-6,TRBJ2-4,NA,TGTGCCAGCAGCTTGGCGGGGGGCGAGGGCATTCAGTACTTC,CASSLAGGEGIQYF
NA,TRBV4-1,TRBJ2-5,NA,TGCGCCAGCAGCCGTGGGGCGACGGCGGGGGCTATACAAGAGACCCAGTACTTC,CASSRGATAGAIQETQYF
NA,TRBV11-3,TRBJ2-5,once,TGTGCCAGCAGCTTAGATTCGGCAGGGAGGGAGACCCAGTACTTC,CASSLDSAGRETQYF
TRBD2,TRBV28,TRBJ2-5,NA,TGTGCCAGCCTTGGCGCGGGGGGCTGGGAGACCCAGTACTTC,CASLGAGGWETQYF
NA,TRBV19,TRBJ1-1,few,TGTGCCAGTACCAGAGGGGGGACCCGAGGCACTGAAGCTTTCTTT,CASTRGGTRGTEAFF
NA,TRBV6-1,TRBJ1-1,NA,TGTGCCAGCAGTGACCTCGGGCAGGGTAGAAACACTGAAGCTTTCTTT,CASSDLGQGRNTEAFF
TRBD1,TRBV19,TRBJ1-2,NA,TGTGCCAGTAGTCAGGGGGACTATGGCTACACCTTC,CASSQGDYGYTF
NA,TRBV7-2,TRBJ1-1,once,TGTGCCAGCAGCTTTACTGGGAGGTACACTGAAGCTTTCTTT,CASSFTGRYTEAFF
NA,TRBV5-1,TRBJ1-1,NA,TGCGCCAGCAGCTACCGACAGAACACTGAAGCTTTCTTT,CASSYRQNTEAFF
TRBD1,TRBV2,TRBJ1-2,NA,TGTGCCAGCAGTGAAGCGGGACAGGGGGGCTATGGCTACACCTTC,CASSEAGQGGYGYTF
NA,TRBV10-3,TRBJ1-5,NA,TGTGCCATCAGTGAGTCGGGGGGGAGCAATCAGCCCCAGCATTTT,CAISESGGSNQPQHF
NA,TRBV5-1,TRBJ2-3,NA,TGCGCCAGCAGCTTGGGGGTGGATACGCAGTATTTT,CASSLGVDTQYF
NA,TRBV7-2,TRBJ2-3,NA,TGTGCCAGCAGGTCCGGGATTCAAGGGGATACGCAGTATTTT,CASRSGIQGDTQYF
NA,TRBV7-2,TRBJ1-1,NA,TGTGCCAGCAGCTTACGAACGGCGGACACTGAAGCTTTCTTT,CASSLRTADTEAFF
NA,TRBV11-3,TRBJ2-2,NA,TGTGCCAGCAGCACCGAGGACGGGCGCGGGGAGCTGTTTTTT,CASSTEDGRGELFF
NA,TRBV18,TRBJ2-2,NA,TGTGCCAGCTCACTTGTGGACGGCCGGAACACCGGGGAGCTGTTTTTT,CASSLVDGRNTGELFF
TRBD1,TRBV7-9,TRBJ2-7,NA,TGTGCCAGCAGCACTGGACAGGCCCTAGAAGAGCAGTACTTC,CASSTGQALEEQYF
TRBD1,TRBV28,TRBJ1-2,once,TGTGCCAGCATCTCCGGGACAGCTTATGGCTACACCTTC,CASISGTAYGYTF